The following is a TCR beta chain sequence with its context. This specimen comes from a study of blood T cell repertoires in COVID-19. Background on the study: The United States, Italy and Spain provided the acute and convalescent COVID-19 samples.

Source study methods: Estimates of nucleated cell counts were drawn from the amplification of reference gene primers. Here immunoSEQ multiplex PCR was the method, and the copy in TCRdb shows in-frame clones only, minus some. The V and J calls and clone size were taken over from that table, and D and trimming were inferred from the DNA. The data contain about 440,000 clones, roughly 87% of them seen just once; the ten biggest clones take up roughly 1.9%. Participants were placed into cohorts based on the clinical history they reported. The length of the CDR3 is 15 residues. The V gene lost 0 bases and the J gene lost 0 bases, with 6 bases spanning the gap. The germline gives CDR1 SGHDT, CDR2 YYEEEE.

Sequencing used PBMCs or T cells enriched from blood (not recorded which). This chain connects TRBV5-6 to TRBJ2-2; D might be TRBD1 (5 bases). The sequence came from a woman aged 18-30 years with acute COVID-19. The CDR3 nucleotides read TGTGCCAGCAGCTTGGGGGGCGCGAACACCGGGGAGCTGTTTTTT. Translated: CASSLGGANTGELFF. The full variable domain, its missing parts supplied by reference TRBV5-6 and TRBJ2-2, is DAGVTQSPTHLIKTRGQQVTLRCSPKSGHDTVSWYQQALGQGPQFIFQYYEEEERQRGNFPDRFSGHQFPNYSSELNVNALLLGDSALYLCASSLGGANTGELFFGEGSRLTVL.